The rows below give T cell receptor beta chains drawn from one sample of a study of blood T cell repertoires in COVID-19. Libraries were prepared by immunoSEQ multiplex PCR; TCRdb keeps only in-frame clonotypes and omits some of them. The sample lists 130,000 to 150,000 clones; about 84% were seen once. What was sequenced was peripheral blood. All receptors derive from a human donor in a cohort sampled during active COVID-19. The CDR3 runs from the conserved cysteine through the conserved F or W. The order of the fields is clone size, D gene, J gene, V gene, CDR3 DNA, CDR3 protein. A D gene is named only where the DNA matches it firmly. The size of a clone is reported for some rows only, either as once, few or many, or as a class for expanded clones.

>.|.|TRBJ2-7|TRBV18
TGTGCCAGCTCACCTTCGCCGGGAGCGGCAACCTACGAGCAGTACTTC
CASSPSPGAATYEQYF
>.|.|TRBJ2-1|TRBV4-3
TGCGCCAGCAGCCAAGGTAATCGCAATGAGCAGTTCTTC
CASSQGNRNEQFF
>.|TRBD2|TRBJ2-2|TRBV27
TGTGCCAGCAGTTCTAACCTAGCGGGGTGGGGGAACACCGGGGAGCTGTTTTTT
CASSSNLAGWGNTGELFF
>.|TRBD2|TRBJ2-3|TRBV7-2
TGTGCCAGCAGCTTCGGGGGGGCGATTTTTAGCACAGATACGCAGTATTTT
CASSFGGAIFSTDTQYF
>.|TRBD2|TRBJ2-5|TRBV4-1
TGCGCCAGCAGCCGTGACGGACTAGCTCGTGAGACCCAGTACTTC
CASSRDGLARETQYF
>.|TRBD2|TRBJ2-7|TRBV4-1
TGCGCCAGCAGCCATCCCCTCGCGGCGGGGGGGCAATACGAGCAGTACTTC
CASSHPLAAGGQYEQYF
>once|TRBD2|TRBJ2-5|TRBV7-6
TGTGCCAGCAGCCCCCGGACTAGTAGGCTGACCCAGTACTTC
CASSPRTSRLTQYF
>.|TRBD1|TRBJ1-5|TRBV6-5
TGTGCCAGCAGTTTAAGGGGGCGTCCTCAGCCCCAGCATTTT
CASSLRGRPQPQHF
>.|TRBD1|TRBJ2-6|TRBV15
TGTGCCACCAGCAGAGAGGGACAGGGTCGGGACGGGGCCAACGTCCTGACTTTC
CATSREGQGRDGANVLTF
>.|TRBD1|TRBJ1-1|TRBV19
TGTGCCAGTAGTACCACAGGGGGCGGAACCGAAGCTTTCTTT
CASSTTGGGTEAFF
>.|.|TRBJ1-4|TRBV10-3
TGTGCCGCGGGGGTTAATGAAAAACTGTTTTTT
CAAGVNEKLFF
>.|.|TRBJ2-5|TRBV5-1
TGCGCCAGCAGCCGTTGGGGCCTGGAGACCCAGTACTTC
CASSRWGLETQYF
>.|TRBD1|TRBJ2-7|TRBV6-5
TGTGCCAGCTCTAGGGGCACAGGGGGGTACGAGCAGTACTTC
CASSRGTGGYEQYF